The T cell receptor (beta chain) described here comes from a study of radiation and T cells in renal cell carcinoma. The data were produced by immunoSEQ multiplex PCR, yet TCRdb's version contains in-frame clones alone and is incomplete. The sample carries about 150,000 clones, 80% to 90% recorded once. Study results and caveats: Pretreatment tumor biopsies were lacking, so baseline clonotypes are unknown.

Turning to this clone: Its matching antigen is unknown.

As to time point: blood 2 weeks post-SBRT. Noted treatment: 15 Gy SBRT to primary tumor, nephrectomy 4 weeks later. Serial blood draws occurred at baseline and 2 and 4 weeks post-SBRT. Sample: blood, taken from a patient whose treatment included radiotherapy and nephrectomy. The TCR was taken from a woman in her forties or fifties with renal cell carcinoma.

This chain's CDR3 is CASSAGELYNSPLHF. In DNA, the CDR3 is TGTGCCAGTAGTGCAGGGGAACTGTATAATTCACCCCTCCACTTT. The chain carries TRBV19 and TRBJ1-6, with a tentative D call TRBD1 (6 bases). The V gene lost 5 bases and the J gene lost 4 bases, with 12 bases spanning the gap. This CDR3 has 15 amino acids. In germline, CDR1 is LNHDA, CDR2 SQIVND (reference sequence). Drawing the rest from reference TRBV19 and TRBJ1-6, the complete variable domain is DGGITQSPKYLFRKEGQNVTLSCEQNLNHDAMYWYRQDPGQGLRLIYYSQIVNDFQKGDIAEGYSVSREKKESFPLTVTSAQKNPTAFYLCASSAGELYNSPLHFGNGTRLTVT.